The sequence of this TCR beta chain was determined in a study of blood T cell repertoires in COVID-19. In the study overall: T cells, B-cell-depleted T cells, or PBMCs supplied cDNA or gDNA.

Clones were read by immunoSEQ multiplex PCR, and TCRdb kept only the in-frame ones, dropping some. The table includes about 100,000 clones, 75% to 95% detected once. The V and J ends lost 6 bases and 4 bases respectively, with 12 bases between them. Germline CDR1 reads SNHLY; CDR2 reads FYNNEI. The CDR3 is made up of 13 amino acids. The sample taken for sequencing was peripheral blood. The chain joins TRBV2 to TRBJ2-5, with TRBD2 as a possible D gene (6 bases). The receptor was isolated from a man in his fifties with acute or convalescent COVID-19. This CDR3 is CASRNSGGETQYF. The DNA for the CDR3 is TGTGCCAGCAGGAACTCCGGGGGAGAGACCCAGTACTTC.